These 17 T cell receptor beta chains were sequenced from one sample in a study of T cells in Graves' hyperthyroidism and ophthalmopathy. Authors of the study amplified TCR beta CDR3 regions from RNA transcripts. With the HTBI primer set, the TCR CDR3 went through a first round of RT-PCR. TCRdb itself ran the multiplex PCR reads through MiXCR, one entry per CDR3 protein. The sample holds approximately 480,000 distinct CDR3 sequences, more than 20% seen once. Sequencing was performed on blood. Source of these receptors: a man between 18 and 35 years old with Graves' hyperthyroidism.

J is TRBJ2-5 and V is TRBV7-2; 7 positions agree with TRBD1. The CDR3 length is 15 residues. Germline V CDR1 and CDR2: SGHTA, FQGNSA. V trimming: 6 bases; J trimming: 5 bases; junction bases outside the gene matches: 12. The CDR3 DNA is TGTGCCAGCAGACAAGGGACAGATCGGTTGGAGACCCAGTACTTC. Amino acids: CASRQGTDRLETQYF.

On this clonotype: A much more abundant neighbour one base away suggests this may be a read error. CDR3 DNA: TGCAGTGCTAGAGATGGGGGCAGGGACTACGGGCAGTACTTC. Encoded protein: CSARDGGRDYGQYF. The chain uses TRBV20-1 and TRBJ2-7; possible D gene TRBD2, 7 bases. This CDR3 comprises 14 residues. In germline, CDR1 is DFQATT, CDR2 SNEGSKA (reference sequence).

This clonotype showed up just a few times. The rearrangement uses TRBV20-1 and TRBJ2-7; D may be TRBD1 (6 bases). V shed 5 bases and J shed 2 bases, with 22 bases lying between them. CDR1 is DFQATT, CDR2 SNEGSKA, per germline (reference sequence). CDR3 length: 16 residues. The CDR3 sequence: CSALDSGVVGTYEQYF. The CDR3 DNA reads TGCAGTGCTCTGGACAGTGGGGTTGTCGGGACCTACGAGCAGTACTTC.

J is TRBJ1-1 and V is TRBV29-1; D gene uncertain. This CDR3 is 12 amino acids long. The V and J ends lost 5 bases and 5 bases respectively, with 12 bases between them. CDR1 and CDR2 (germline): SQVTM, ANQGSEA. CDR3 coding DNA: TGCAGCGTTAAGGAATACGGGACTGAAGCTTTCTTT. Residues: CSVKEYGTEAFF.

V gene TRBV12-3 or TRBV12-4 combines with J gene TRBJ1-5; 8 bases are shared with TRBD1. The CDR3 loop spans 15 amino acids. Trimming took 6 bases from V and 4 from J; bases not matched to a gene: 8. The CDR3 DNA reads TGTGCCAGCAGCCTGGGACAGGTCGGGAATCAGCCCCAGCATTTT. Encoded protein: CASSLGQVGNQPQHF.

The gene calls are TRBV12-3 or TRBV12-4 and TRBJ1-1, with a weak D call TRBD1 (5 bases). This CDR3 comprises 15 residues. V was pared by 8 bases and J by 0 bases, with 16 bases between. DNA for the CDR3: TGTGCCAGCGGTCGGTATGGGGGGATGAACACTGAAGCTTTCTTT. The encoded protein is CASGRYGGMNTEAFF.

This clonotype was counted ten times or more. V is TRBV2 and J is TRBJ2-5; 9 bases are a match to TRBD2. V lost 2 bases to trimming and J lost 1 base; unmatched junction nucleotides: 2. Germline-derived CDR1 and CDR2 are SNHLY and FYNNEI. The CDR3 sequence is 15 residues long. As DNA, the CDR3 is TGTGCCAGCAGTGAATCTAGCGGGATCCAAGAGACCCAGTACTTC. Protein: CASSESSGIQETQYF.

This clonotype was recorded at least ten times. This rearrangement joins TRBV10-3 to TRBJ1-5; possibly TRBD1 for D (5 bases). Germline CDR1 and CDR2: ENHRY and SYGVKD. V lost 10 bases and J 2 bases, leaving 15 bases between the germline ends. This CDR3 is built from 14 residues. The CDR3 here is CATAQGLGNQPQHF. In DNA, the CDR3 is TGTGCCACCGCCCAGGGACTGGGCAATCAGCCCCAGCATTTT.

In nucleotides, the CDR3 is TGTGCCAGTAGTTGGTTCACCGGGGAGCTGTTTTTT. The encoded protein is CASSWFTGELFF. V usage is TRBV19 and J usage is TRBJ2-2; D gene uncertain. The CDR3 consists of 12 residues. Between the trimmed V and J ends, which lost 5 bases and 4 bases, there was a span of 5 bases. Germline V CDR1 and CDR2: LNHDA, SQIVND (reference sequence).

As concerns this clonotype: It may be a read error: a sequence one base away is much more abundant. This CDR3 is missing its conserved last phenylalanine or tryptophan, likely due to a read error. The V gene is TRBV29-1, the J gene TRBJ1-1, with D maybe TRBD1 (6 bases). This CDR3 contains 12 residues. The ends were cut back, 7 bases at V and 3 bases at J, with 12 bases in the middle. Germline V lookup: CDR1 SQVTM, CDR2 ANQGSEA. CDR3 DNA: TGCAGCGCACAGGGAGAAGACACTGAAGCTTTCGTT. Translating gives CSAQGEDTEAFV.

This clonotype was found many times. V usage is TRBV20-1 and J usage is TRBJ2-7, with TRBD2 identical over 10 bases. There are 15 residues in the CDR3. Germline V gene sequence: CDR1 DFQATT, CDR2 SNEGSKA (reference sequence). The ends lost 1 base at V and 3 bases at J; junction bases unmatched: 6. As DNA, the CDR3 is TGCAGTGCTAGAGTGAGGGCTAGCGGGGGCTACGAGCAGTACTTC. Encoded protein: CSARVRASGGYEQYF.

This clonotype was detected ten times or more. This chain connects TRBV29-1 to TRBJ1-1; D is unclear. Germline-derived CDR1 and CDR2 are SQVTM and ANQGSEA. CDR3 length equals 14 residues. V was shortened by 8 bases and J by 2 bases, with 18 bases between the two germline ends. CDR3 loop: CSLTGGGPNTEAFF. CDR3 nucleotide sequence: TGCAGCCTTACTGGAGGAGGGCCCAACACTGAAGCTTTCTTT.

This chain links TRBV19 with TRBJ2-2; 9 bases match TRBD1. Germline-derived CDR1 and CDR2 are LNHDA and SQIVND (reference sequence). Losses at the gene ends were 3 bases for V and 6 bases for J; bases not matched to a gene: 11. The CDR3 consists of 17 residues. The chain's CDR3 is CASSIGVGTGFSGELFF. The CDR3, as DNA: TGTGCCAGTAGTATTGGAGTGGGGACAGGGTTTTCCGGGGAGCTGTTTTTT.

This clonotype was observed a few times. The V call is TRBV6-1, the J call TRBJ1-3, with D perhaps matching TRBD1 (6 bases). Germline V CDR1 and CDR2: MNHNS, SASEGT. V lost 2 bases and J 9 bases, leaving 23 bases between the germline ends. The CDR3 is 17 residues long. The CDR3 DNA is TGTGCCAGCAGTGAAAGGGAGTTTGGAGGGGGTAGTAGCACCATATATTTT. It codes for CASSEREFGGGSSTIYF.

The chain employs TRBV5-4 and TRBJ1-1, with D maybe TRBD1 (5 bases). Germline V gene data show CDR1 as SGHNT and CDR2 as YYREEE (reference sequence). The CDR3 contains 12 residues. V gave up 1 base and J gave up 8 bases, with 9 bases separating them. This CDR3 reads CASSLTQGEAFF. CDR3 sequence (DNA): TGTGCCAGCAGCTTGACCCAGGGAGAAGCTTTCTTT.

The table lists this clonotype with many counts. The chain combines TRBV6-5 with TRBJ1-1; possible D gene TRBD1, 6 bases. CDR1 and CDR2 (germline): MNHEY, SVGAGI. The CDR3 is 15 amino acids. The V gene lost 5 bases and the J gene lost 1 base, with 14 bases spanning the gap. In DNA form, the CDR3 reads TGTGCCAGCAGTCCCCCCCGGGGGCCGAACACTGAAGCTTTCTTT. Residues: CASSPPRGPNTEAFF.

This clonotype was picked up many times. The chain joins TRBV30 to TRBJ2-2; D call uncertain. The V and J ends lost 5 bases and 4 bases respectively, with 5 bases between them. This CDR3 region has 11 residues. Germline-derived CDR1 and CDR2 are GTSNPN and SVGIG (reference sequence). The CDR3 coding sequence is TGTGCCTGGGGGCCCACCGGGGAGCTGTTTTTT. Protein: CAWGPTGELFF.